This T cell receptor beta chain was documented in a study of blood T cell repertoires in COVID-19. Study at large: Whether acute or convalescent, the COVID-19 samples came from the United States, Italy and Spain. In each case, the material was cDNA or gDNA derived from T cells, B-cell-depleted T cells, or PBMCs.

Under the authors' procedure: Amplification of reference gene primers provided the estimated nucleated cell counts. Libraries were prepared by immunoSEQ multiplex PCR; TCRdb keeps only in-frame clonotypes and omits some of them. That table is the source of V, J and clone size, and D and trimming were worked out from the DNA. The repertoire holds 200,000 to 250,000 clones, with around 84% as singletons. The CDR3 loop spans 13 amino acids. V dropped 0 bases and J dropped 7 bases, with 10 bases sitting between them. CDR1 and CDR2 (germline): SGDLS, YYNGEE. This receptor was taken from a man between 60 and 70 years old with acute or convalescent COVID-19. The chain combines TRBV9 with TRBJ1-2; D gene unclear. Sequencing input: peripheral blood. The CDR3 sequence is CASSVVGTGGYTF. CDR3 nucleotide sequence: TGTGCCAGCAGCGTAGTGGGCACCGGTGGCTACACCTTC. The variable domain in full, with the rest retrieved from reference TRBV9 and TRBJ1-2, is DSGVTQTPKHLITATGQRVTLRCSPRSGDLSVYWYQQSLDQGLQFLIQYYNGEERAKGNILERFSAQQFPDLHSELNLSSLELGDSALYFCASSVVGTGGYTFGSGTRLTVV.